These 10 T cell receptor beta chains were sequenced from one sample in a study of radiation and T cells in renal cell carcinoma. Generated by immunoSEQ multiplex PCR, the TCRdb table keeps only in-frame clones and is missing some. The table records 70,000 to 100,000 clones, 70% to 85% of them present only once. Time point reported: baseline pretreatment blood. The treatment was: 15 Gy SBRT to primary tumor, nephrectomy 4 weeks later. The input for sequencing was blood, taken from a patient whose treatment included radiotherapy and nephrectomy. The receptors were sampled from a man in his fifties or sixties with renal cell carcinoma.

The chain carries TRBV15 and TRBJ1-1; D not certain. Germline V gene lookup returns CDR1 LNHNV and CDR2 YYDKDF (reference sequence). This CDR3 is built from 14 residues. Trimming shortened V by 3 bases and J by 1 base, and 9 bases separated the two germline ends. In nucleotides, the CDR3 is TGTGCCACCAGCAGGAACCTCAAGAACACTGAAGCTTTCTTT. Encoded protein: CATSRNLKNTEAFF.

The chain has TRBV7-8 and TRBJ2-7; 10 bases align to TRBD2. Germline lookup yields CDR1 SGHVS and CDR2 FQNEAQ. The CDR3 is made up of 15 amino acids. Trimming took 4 bases from V and 5 from J; bases not matched to a gene: 8. Written as DNA, the CDR3 is TGTGCCAGCAGCTCCCGAGCGGGAGGGACACACGAGCAGTACTTC. It codes for CASSSRAGGTHEQYF.

The V and J genes are TRBV29-1 and TRBJ1-1, with TRBD1 matching 7 bases. The V segment lost 5 bases and the J segment 1 base; nucleotides outside the gene matches: 7. There are 14 residues in the CDR3. CDR1 is SQVTM and CDR2 is ANQGSEA in the germline V gene. The CDR3 here is CSVSKGARNTEAFF. As DNA, the CDR3 is TGCAGCGTTTCTAAGGGGGCTCGGAACACTGAAGCTTTCTTT.

The chain uses TRBV27 and TRBJ2-7, with D tentatively TRBD2 (6 bases). From germline, CDR1 is MNHEY and CDR2 SMNVEV (reference sequence). Trimming cost V 5 bases and J 0 bases, with 8 bases left between them. CDR3 length equals 13 residues. CDR3 loop: CASSHGSSYEQYF. CDR3 in DNA: TGTGCCAGCAGTCACGGGAGCTCCTACGAGCAGTACTTC.

This rearrangement joins TRBV7-3 to TRBJ1-1, with D possibly TRBD1 on 6 matching bases. V was trimmed by 1 base and J by 4 bases, leaving 10 bases between them. Germline V gene sequence: CDR1 SGHTA, CDR2 FQGTGA. This CDR3 comprises 14 residues. The DNA for the CDR3 is TGTGCCAGCAGCTTAAGTACAGGGTCCACTGAAGCTTTCTTT. Protein: CASSLSTGSTEAFF.

This chain connects TRBV18 to TRBJ2-7, with unresolved D. Germline V gives CDR1 KGHSH, CDR2 LQKENI. The CDR3 extends over 17 amino acids. V was trimmed by 2 bases and J by 4 bases, leaving 21 bases between them. The chain's CDR3 is CASSPVSRPNPGYEQYF. CDR3 bases: TGTGCCAGCTCACCAGTCTCTCGACCCAACCCAGGTTACGAGCAGTACTTC.

The chain recombines TRBV7-9 with TRBJ1-4; D ambiguous. The CDR3 consists of 17 residues. Germline V gene lookup returns CDR1 SEHNR and CDR2 FQNEAQ (reference sequence). Between the trimmed V and J ends, which lost 4 bases and 1 base, there was a span of 16 bases. CDR3 residues: CASSSDIRVETNEKLFF. The DNA for the CDR3 is TGTGCCAGCAGCTCCGACATTAGGGTGGAAACTAATGAAAAACTGTTTTTT.

The chain employs TRBV5-6 and TRBJ2-1, with 7 bases lining up with TRBD2. Germline V gene lookup returns CDR1 SGHDT and CDR2 YYEEEE. The CDR3 spans 17 residues. The V and J ends lost 4 bases and 4 bases, in that order; junction bases with no gene match: 14. DNA of the CDR3: TGTGCCAGCAGCCGGGCTGCCCTCAGCGGGACTTACAATGAGCAGTTCTTC. Its protein is CASSRAALSGTYNEQFF.

CDR3 residues: CSVGHGRSPPTDTQYF. Written as DNA, the CDR3 is TGCAGCGTGGGACACGGTCGGAGCCCCCCCACAGATACGCAGTATTTT. The J gene is TRBJ2-3, the V gene TRBV29-1, with D maybe TRBD1 (6 bases). The length of the CDR3 is 16 residues. V shed 6 bases and J shed 2 bases, with 21 bases lying between them. The germline CDR1 and CDR2 sequences are SQVTM and ANQGSEA.

The V and J genes are TRBV14 and TRBJ2-7; D is undetermined. Germline CDR1 reads SGHDN; CDR2 reads FVKESK. This CDR3 spans 17 amino acids. The V gene lost 0 bases and the J gene lost 2 bases, with 17 bases spanning the gap. The CDR3 DNA follows: TGTGCCAGCAGCCAAGACCCGGGCTCACATGTTACCTACGAGCAGTACTTC. It codes for CASSQDPGSHVTYEQYF.